The 9 T cell receptor beta chains below all came from one sample that was sequenced in a study of blood T cell repertoires in COVID-19. Clones were sequenced by immunoSEQ multiplex PCR, and TCRdb holds only the in-frame ones, with some missing. The sample carries roughly 100,000 clones, roughly 85% recorded once. Sequencing was done on a sample of peripheral blood. These receptors came from a human donor in a cohort sampled during active COVID-19.

The chain carries TRBV9 and TRBJ1-1, with 8 bases that match TRBD1. V gave up 0 bases and J gave up 1 base; unmatched junction bases: 5. Germline values: CDR1 SGDLS, CDR2 YYNGEE. The CDR3 loop spans 16 amino acids. CDR3 DNA sequence: TGTGCCAGCAGCGTAGGTTACACAGGGGGGAACACTGAAGCTTTCTTT. Its protein product is CASSVGYTGGNTEAFF.

This chain links TRBV28 with TRBJ1-4; a possible D gene is TRBD1 (6 bases). The CDR3 length is 15 residues. CDR1 and CDR2 (germline): MDHEN, SYDVKM. V lost 6 bases and J 6 bases, leaving 17 bases between the germline ends. CDR3 in amino acids: CASSSSRGGDEKLFF. In DNA, the CDR3 is TGTGCCAGCAGCTCCTCCAGGGGAGGGGATGAAAAACTGTTTTTT.

The genes are TRBV2 and TRBJ1-6, with 9 bases aligning to TRBD1. V was clipped by 5 bases and J by 10 bases; unmatched bases: 12. The CDR3 sequence is 16 residues long. The germline V gene has CDR1 SNHLY and CDR2 FYNNEI. This CDR3 is CASSYYPGQGNSPLHF. CDR3 nucleotides: TGTGCCAGCAGTTATTACCCGGGACAGGGTAACTCACCCCTCCACTTT.

This clone was detected only once. This chain uses TRBV5-5 with TRBJ1-4; 7 bases map to TRBD1. Looked up from germline, CDR1 is SGHKS and CDR2 is YYEKEE (reference sequence). The CDR3 is 14 amino acids. V trimming: 7 bases; J trimming: 7 bases; junction bases outside the gene matches: 10. CDR3 amino acids: CASDETGLGEKLFF. The DNA of the CDR3 is TGTGCCAGCGACGAGACAGGGCTGGGTGAAAAACTGTTTTTT. Using reference TRBV5-5 and TRBJ1-4 for the parts outside the CDR3, the full variable domain is DAGVTQSPTHLIKTRGQQVTLRCSPISGHKSVSWYQQVLGQGPQFIFQYYEKEERGRGNFPDRFSARQFPNYSSELNVNALLLGDSALYLCASDETGLGEKLFFGSGTQLSVL.

Here the CDR3 reads CASSPRLLYNEQFF. The CDR3 DNA reads TGTGCCAGCAGTCCTAGACTCCTATACAATGAGCAGTTCTTC. The genes are TRBV28 and TRBJ2-1; unclear D gene. V lost 5 bases to trimming and J lost 4 bases, with 12 bases between them. Germline V CDR1 and CDR2: MDHEN, SYDVKM. This CDR3 is built from 14 residues.

This clone has more than one count but fewer than ten. The genes are TRBV7-9 and TRBJ1-5; TRBD1 matches 8 bases. Germline V gene sequence: CDR1 SEHNR, CDR2 FQNEAQ (reference sequence). This CDR3 spans 13 amino acids. With 5 bases clipped from V and 7 bases from J, the junction kept 4 bases outside the gene matches. Written as DNA, the CDR3 is TGTGCCAGCAGCAAGACAGGGGAGCAGCCCCAGCATTTT. As protein: CASSKTGEQPQHF.

Here the CDR3 DNA reads TGCGCCAGCAGCCCGCGGGACGGTTCCTACGAGCAGTACTTC. This gives the protein CASSPRDGSYEQYF. The V gene is TRBV4-3, the J gene TRBJ2-7; D may be TRBD2 (6 bases). This CDR3 is built from 14 residues. Germline values: CDR1 LGHNA, CDR2 YSLEER. Trimming shortened V by 4 bases and J by 1 base, and 11 bases separated the two germline ends.

This clone was counted once. The chain links TRBV3-1 (or the pseudogene TRBV3-2) to TRBJ2-3, with a weak D call TRBD2 (6 bases). Trimming took off 4 bases at V and 8 bases at J, with 19 bases between the two ends. Germline lookup yields CDR1 LGHDT and CDR2 YNNKEL (reference sequence). CDR3 size: 15 residues. The CDR3 here is CASSPQRANWGTQYF. CDR3 bases: TGTGCCAGCAGCCCCCAGCGGGCGAACTGGGGTACGCAGTATTTT.

The chain joins TRBV19 to TRBJ2-1, with 10 bases identical to TRBD2. The trim removed 3 bases at V and 0 bases at J, leaving 5 bases unmatched. Germline V gene lookup returns CDR1 LNHDA and CDR2 SQIVND (reference sequence). The CDR3 loop spans 17 amino acids. CDR3 sequence: CASSIGTSASSYNEQFF. CDR3 nucleotides: TGTGCCAGTAGTATTGGGACTAGCGCCAGCTCCTACAATGAGCAGTTCTTC. The full variable domain, with the rest looked up from reference TRBV19 and TRBJ2-1, is DGGITQSPKYLFRKEGQNVTLSCEQNLNHDAMYWYRQDPGQGLRLIYYSQIVNDFQKGDIAEGYSVSREKKESFPLTVTSAQKNPTAFYLCASSIGTSASSYNEQFFGPGTRLTVL.